This T cell receptor beta chain was found in a study of tumor-infiltrating lymphocytes in glioblastoma multiforme. The study, taken as a whole, reports: The T cells in this sample were not sorted into functional subsets. Clone frequencies may be distorted by unequal TCR transcripts per cell.

TCR beta libraries were built from RNA through three nested multiplex PCR rounds using modified ARM-PCR. TCRB cDNA was made from 0.5 ug total RNA. MiXCR, run by TCRdb on the multiplex PCR reads, gives a single entry per CDR3 protein. The sample lists 15,000 to 25,000 distinct CDR3 sequences; 60% to 80% were seen once. A word on this clonotype: The antigen is unknown. An end of the junction does not agree with germline; a read error may underlie this.

Germline CDR1 is MGHRA and CDR2 is YSYEKL. This CDR3 is built from 16 residues. Sequencing was done on a sample of peripheral blood. The clonotype originates from a male donor with glioblastoma. The chain carries TRBV4-1 and TRBJ1-4, with D possibly being TRBD1 (6 bases). CDR3 amino acids: CASSQDFRTAYERLFF. The CDR3 region has the DNA TGCGCCAGCAGCCAAGATTTCCGGACAGCTTATGAAAGACTGTTTTTT.